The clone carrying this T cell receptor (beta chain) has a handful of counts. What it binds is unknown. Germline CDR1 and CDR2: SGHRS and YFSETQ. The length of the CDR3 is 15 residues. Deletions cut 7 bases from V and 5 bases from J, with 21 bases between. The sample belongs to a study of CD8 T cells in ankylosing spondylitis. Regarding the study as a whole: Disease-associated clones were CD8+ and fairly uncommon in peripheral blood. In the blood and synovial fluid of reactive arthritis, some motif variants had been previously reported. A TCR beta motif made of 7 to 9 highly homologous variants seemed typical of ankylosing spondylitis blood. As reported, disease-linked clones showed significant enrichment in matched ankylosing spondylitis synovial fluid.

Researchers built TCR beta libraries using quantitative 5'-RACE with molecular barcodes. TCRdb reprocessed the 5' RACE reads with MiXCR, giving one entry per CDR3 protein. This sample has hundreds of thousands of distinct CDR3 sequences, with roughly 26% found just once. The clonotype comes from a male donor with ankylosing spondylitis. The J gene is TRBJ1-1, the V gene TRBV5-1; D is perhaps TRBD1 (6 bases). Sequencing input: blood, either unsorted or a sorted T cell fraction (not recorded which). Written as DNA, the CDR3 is TGCGCCAGCTTTATCGTGGGGGGCGCGGGGACTGAAGCTTTCTTT. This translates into CASFIVGGAGTEAFF.